This T cell receptor (beta chain) emerged from a study of type 1 and type 2 diabetes patients. Overall study context: T cells were magnetically sorted from PBMCs as CD4+ or CD8+ subsets.

Amplification started from genomic DNA. A primer set of 30 forward and 13 reverse primers amplified the CDR3. Each CDR3 protein is one row after TCRdb ran MiXCR on the multiplex PCR reads. The sample has about 270,000 distinct CDR3 sequences, around 47% seen once. Per the germline V gene, CDR1 is SNHLY and CDR2 is FYNNEI. This CDR3 has 15 amino acids. The study, taken as a whole, reports: Age and gender were not matched between study groups, possibly biasing interpretation.

With regard to this clonotype: Antigen specificity is unknown. The germline gene is not matched at one end of the junction; a read error may be the cause.

This TCR came from a man between 18 and 35 years old with type 2 diabetes. Sequencing input: peripheral blood mononuclear cells (PBMCs). The rearrangement links TRBV2 to TRBJ2-3; 10 nucleotides agree with TRBD2. Here the CDR3 reads CASSGGTSGTDTQYF. In DNA form, the CDR3 reads TGCGCCAGCAGTGGGGGGACTAGCGGCACAGATACGCAGTATTTT.